This T cell receptor beta chain emerged from a study of T cell responses to AZD1222 COVID-19 vaccine. Findings and caveats of the study: Just six or seven AZD1222 recipients tested seropositive at baseline. After the peak T cell response, and only then, were repertoires sampled.

The data were produced by immunoSEQ multiplex PCR, yet TCRdb's version contains in-frame clones alone and is incomplete. This repertoire shows 120,000 or so clones, under 95% found once; its top ten account for 5%. Of note for this clone: Its target is not known.

V shed 1 base and J shed 3 bases, with 7 bases lying between them. From germline, CDR1 is SGHDN and CDR2 FVKESK. CDR3 size: 14 residues. Sample: peripheral blood, taken 28 days after the second AZD1222 dose. The sequence came from an adult who received the AZD1222 COVID-19 vaccine. J is TRBJ1-5 and V is TRBV14; D is undetermined. This CDR3 reads CASSQGGSNQPQHF. In nucleotides, the CDR3 is TGTGCCAGCAGCCAAGGCGGGTCCAATCAGCCCCAGCATTTT. Combining the CDR3 with reference TRBV14 and TRBJ1-5 gives the whole variable domain EAGVTQFPSHSVIEKGQTVTLRCDPISGHDNLYWYRRVMGKEIKFLLHFVKESKQDESGMPNNRFLAERTGGTYSTLKVQPAELEDSGVYFCASSQGGSNQPQHFGDGTRLSIL.